The 31 T cell receptor gamma chains listed next were all sequenced from one sample in a study of gamma-delta T cells after stem cell transplantation. TCRdb reanalyzed the RT-PCR reads using CATT. In the table there are about 420 gamma-chain clones, around 4.5% of which are singletons. Material: gamma-delta T cells. The receptors were sampled from a human donor. It is not recorded whose cells these are; they may come from a transplant donor.

By share, this clone ranks as medium-sized. The likely explanation is a read error, given a far larger clone one base away. The V gene is TRGV9, the J gene TRGJ1 or TRGJ2. This CDR3 contains 14 residues. V gave up 6 bases and J gave up 1 base; unmatched junction bases: 9. Looked up from germline, CDR1 is GITISATS and CDR2 is ISYDGTV (reference sequence). CDR3: CALWKDANYYKKLF. The CDR3 nucleotides are TGTGCCTTGTGGAAGGATGCAAATTATTATAAGAAACTCTTT.

This clone is labeled as medium-sized. A far larger clone is one nucleotide away, so this likely arose from a read error. The sample has other DNA sequences that encode this CDR3 too. The CDR3 is CALWEVEYKKLF. In DNA form, the CDR3 reads TGTGCCTTGTGGGAGGTGGAATATAAGAAACTCTTC. V usage is TRGV9 and J usage is TRGJ1 or TRGJ2. In germline, CDR1 is GITISATS, CDR2 ISYDGTV (reference sequence). The CDR3 has 12 amino acids.

Within the sample, this clone is medium-sized. It differs at one base from a far larger clone, so likely a read error. J is TRGJP2 and V is TRGV9. This CDR3 has 15 residues. CDR1 is GITISATS and CDR2 is ISYDGTV in the germline V gene (reference sequence). CDR3 region: CALWEVRVSDWIETF. DNA of the CDR3: TGTGCCTTGTGGGAGGTGCGGGTAAGTGATTGGATCGAGACGTTT.

As regards this clone: A clone one base away is much larger, so this may be a read error. The identical CDR3 is also encoded by other nucleotide sequences in the sample. The gene calls are TRGV9 and TRGJP. Germline loops: CDR1 GITISATS, CDR2 ISYDGTV (reference sequence). This CDR3 spans 16 amino acids. CDR3 bases: TGTGCTTTGTGGGAGGACCGAGAGTTGGGCAAAAAAATCAAGGTATTT. This encodes CALWEDRELGKKIKVF.

This clone rates as medium-sized. The identical CDR3 is also encoded by other nucleotide sequences in the sample. V and J are TRGV9 and TRGJP. The germline V gene encodes CDR1 GITISATS and CDR2 ISYDGTV (reference sequence). Trimming cost V 2 bases and J 3 bases; bases outside gene matches: 4. CDR3 length: 17 residues. CDR3 sequence: CALWEAVQELGKKIKVF. The CDR3 DNA reads TGTGCCTTGTGGGAGGCGGTGCAAGAGTTGGGCAAAAAAATCAAGGTATTT.

In its sample, this clone ranks as large. The rearrangement joins TRGV9 to TRGJP. The CDR3 sequence is 17 residues long. Germline CDR1 and CDR2: GITISATS and ISYDGTV (reference sequence). V lost 2 bases and J lost 4; bases outside the gene matches: 5. The CDR3 region has the DNA TGTGCCTTGTGGGAGGGCGACCAAGAGTTGGGCAAAAAAATCAAGGTATTT. Translation gives CALWEGDQELGKKIKVF.

About this clone itself: A read error is likely here: a far larger clone is one base away. The chain uses TRGV9 and TRGJP. The J call is in doubt because the DNA end fits TRGJP1 better. The CDR3 extends over 18 amino acids. CDR1 and CDR2 from the germline V gene are GITISATS and ISYDGTV (reference sequence). DNA for the CDR3: TGTGCCTTGTGGGAGCTAATCCAACAAGAGTTGGGCAAAAAAATCAAGATATTT. Protein sequence: CALWELIQQELGKKIKIF.

In its sample, this clone ranks as large (0.1 to 1%). The gene calls are TRGV5 and TRGJ1 or TRGJ2. Germline CDR1 and CDR2: VINAFY and YDVSNSKD. The length of the CDR3 is 12 residues. V gave up 8 bases and J gave up 12 bases; unmatched junction bases: 16. The CDR3 sequence is CATSRRKAGKLF. The CDR3 DNA is TGTGCCACCTCCAGGAGAAAGGCGGGGAAACTCTTT.

The sample holds a few counts of this clone. A far larger clone is one base from this, pointing to a likely read error. Other nucleotide sequences in the sample specify the same CDR3. The chain combines TRGV9 with TRGJ1 or TRGJ2. CDR3 length: 15 residues. The germline gives CDR1 GITISATS, CDR2 ISYDGTV (reference sequence). J was trimmed by 7 bases and V by 0 bases; bases with no gene match: 12. The CDR3 DNA sequence: TGTGCCTTGTGGGAGGTGCACGAGAGTTACTATAAGAAACTCTTT. It is translated as CALWEVHESYYKKLF.

This clone is termed medium-sized (0.01 to 0.1%). This is likely an artifact of a read error, given a far larger clone one base away. This rearrangement joins TRGV9 to TRGJ1 or TRGJ2. Germline lookup yields CDR1 GITISATS and CDR2 ISYDGTV (reference sequence). The CDR3 consists of 15 residues. The V segment lost 0 bases and the J segment 3 bases; nucleotides outside the gene matches: 8. The CDR3 coding sequence is TGTGCCTTGTGGGAGGTGCACGAGGGTTATTATAAGAAACTCTTT. Translating gives CALWEVHEGYYKKLF.

This clone was recorded a few times. TCRdb's protein for this DNA is that of a much larger clone and differs from the translation at residue 12, likely a read error; the protein shown is the DNA translation. V is TRGV9 and J is TRGJP. CDR1 and CDR2 from the germline V gene are GITISATS and ISYDGTV (reference sequence). This CDR3 comprises 16 residues. CDR3 region: CALWGAKELGKEIKVF. The CDR3 DNA follows: TGTGCCTTGTGGGGAGCCAAAGAGTTGGGCAAAGAAATCAAGGTATTT.

This clone was counted only a few times. It may be a read error: a sequence one base away is much more abundant. This chain joins TRGV9 and TRGJ1 or TRGJ2. CDR3 length: 17 amino acids. V dropped 3 bases and J dropped 1; count of bases not matched to a gene: 15. Germline lookup yields CDR1 GITISATS and CDR2 ISYDGTV (reference sequence). CDR3 residues: CALWESHRPRNYYKKLF. The DNA of the CDR3 is TGTGCCTTGTGGGAGTCCCATCGCCCCCGAAATTATTATAAGAAACTCTTT.

A few counts support this clone. With a far larger clone one base away, a read error is the likely cause. This CDR3 is also generated by other DNA sequences in the sample. The chain couples TRGV3 to TRGJ1 or TRGJ2. CDR1 is VTNTFY and CDR2 is YDVSTARD in the germline V gene (reference sequence). The CDR3 covers 11 residues. Written as DNA, the CDR3 is TGTGCCACCTGGGACAGGCCTACGAAACTCTTC. It is translated as CATWDRPTKLF.

A remark on this clone: It differs at one base from a far larger clone, so likely a read error. The rearrangement uses TRGV9 and TRGJP. The CDR3 extends over 18 amino acids. Germline values: CDR1 GITISATS, CDR2 ISYDGTV (reference sequence). The CDR3 region is CASWEVVTGELGKKIKVF. The CDR3 region has the DNA TGTGCCTCGTGGGAGGTGGTAACGGGAGAGTTGGGCAAAAAAATCAAGGTATTT.

Remarks on this clone: A far larger clone is a single base away, which makes a read error likely. Other DNA sequences in this specimen translate into the identical CDR3. The chain uses TRGV9 and TRGJP. The V gene's germline CDR1 is GITISATS and CDR2 ISYDGTV (reference sequence). The CDR3 extends over 16 amino acids. The CDR3 region has the DNA TGTGCCTTGTGGGAGGTGCAAGGGTTGGGCAAAAAAATCAAGGTATTT. Residues: CALWEVQGLGKKIKVF.

This clone is labeled as large. In the same sample, other DNA sequences code for this CDR3. The rearrangement joins TRGV9 to TRGJP. V was clipped by 3 bases and J by 3 bases; unmatched bases: 2. Germline CDR1 reads GITISATS; CDR2 reads ISYDGTV (reference sequence). This CDR3 spans 16 amino acids. The CDR3 sequence: CALWETQELGKKIKVF. The CDR3 DNA reads TGTGCCTTGTGGGAGACGCAAGAGTTGGGCAAAAAAATCAAGGTATTT.

Remarks on this clone: It is likely a read error: a sequence one base away is far more abundant. This chain connects TRGV9 to TRGJP. Germline CDR1 and CDR2: GITISATS and ISYDGTV (reference sequence). The length of the CDR3 is 17 residues. The V segment lost 1 base and the J segment 4 bases; nucleotides outside the gene matches: 4. CDR3 in amino acids: CALWEVGQELGKKIKVF. In DNA form, the CDR3 reads TGTGCCTTGTGGGAGGTCGGCCAAGAGTTGGGCAAAAAAATCAAGGTATTT.

This clone qualifies as medium-sized (0.01 to 0.1%). This sequence is one base from a far larger clone and is likely a read error. The same CDR3 also results from other DNA sequences found in this sample. V and J are TRGV9 and TRGJ1 or TRGJ2. Germline V lookup: CDR1 GITISATS, CDR2 ISYDGTV (reference sequence). The CDR3 has 13 amino acids. The CDR3 reads CALWEAYYYKKLF. CDR3 coding DNA: TGTGCCCTGTGGGAGGCGTATTATTATAAGAAACTCTTT.

There are a few counts of this clone. The protein TCRdb lists belongs to a much larger clone and differs from this DNA's translation at residue 7, which points to a read error; the protein shown is made from the DNA. The V gene is TRGV9, the J gene TRGJP. With V trimmed by 2 bases and J by 8 bases, 6 bases remained unmatched. CDR1 GITISATS and CDR2 ISYDGTV come from the germline V gene (reference sequence). There are 16 residues in the CDR3. CDR3 bases: TGTGCCTTGTGGGAGGATGCTAAGTTGGGCAAAAAAATCAAGGTATTT. Its protein product is CALWEDAKLGKKIKVF.

By sample fraction, this clone is large. The chain combines TRGV9 with TRGJP. CDR3 size: 13 residues. Germline V lookup: CDR1 GITISATS, CDR2 ISYDGTV (reference sequence). Trimming took 3 bases from V and 11 from J; bases not matched to a gene: 1. The CDR3 DNA is TGTGCCTTGTGGGAGATGGGCAAAAAAATCAAGGTATTT. It specifies CALWEMGKKIKVF.

This clone was detected only a few times. The amino acid sequence in TCRdb belongs to a much larger clone and departs from this DNA's translation at residue 3, likely a sequencing read error; the sequence shown is translated from the DNA. The rearrangement uses TRGV9 and TRGJ1 or TRGJ2. CDR1 and CDR2 from the germline V gene are GITISATS and ISYDGTV (reference sequence). CDR3 length: 13 amino acids. The DNA for the CDR3 is TGTGCCTCGTGGGAGGTCTACGGTTATAAGAAACTCTTT. It translates to CASWEVYGYKKLF.

Remarks on this clone: A far more abundant clone sits one base away, making this likely a read error. The chain joins TRGV9 to TRGJP. V lost 2 bases, J lost 6 bases, and 10 bases stayed unmatched. Germline V gene lookup returns CDR1 GITISATS and CDR2 ISYDGTV (reference sequence). This CDR3 is built from 18 residues. DNA of the CDR3: TGTGCCTTGTGGGAGGCGGTAACGGGAGAGTTGGGCAAAAAAATCAAGGTATTT. As protein: CALWEAVTGELGKKIKVF.

This clone is classed as hyperexpanded. The rearrangement links TRGV9 to TRGJ1 or TRGJ2. This CDR3 has 13 residues. CDR1 is GITISATS and CDR2 is ISYDGTV in the germline V gene (reference sequence). V was pared by 2 bases and J by 3 bases, with 4 bases of the junction left unmatched. The CDR3 DNA reads as TGTGCCTTGTGGGAGGCAATTTATTATAAGAAACTCTTT. This translates into CALWEAIYYKKLF.

In its sample, this clone was seen a few times. Given a much more abundant clone one base away, this may be a read error. The chain uses TRGV9 and TRGJP. Germline V gene data show CDR1 as GITISATS and CDR2 as ISYDGTV (reference sequence). The CDR3 is 16 amino acids. CDR3 sequence reads: CALWEEVELGKKIEVF. CDR3 in DNA: TGTGCCTTGTGGGAGGAGGTAGAGTTGGGCAAAAAAATCGAGGTATTT.

The chain uses TRGV3 and TRGJ1 or TRGJ2. In germline, CDR1 is VTNTFY, CDR2 YDVSTARD (reference sequence). The CDR3 sequence is 13 residues long. With 0 bases clipped from V and 6 bases from J, the junction kept 5 bases outside the gene matches. For the CDR3, the DNA is TGTGCCACCTGGGACAGGCGGGGTTATAAGAAACTCTTT. It codes for CATWDRRGYKKLF.

This clone is medium-sized. The amino acid sequence in TCRdb belongs to a much larger clone and departs from this DNA's translation at residue 5, likely a sequencing read error; the sequence shown is translated from the DNA. The chain couples TRGV9 to TRGJ1 or TRGJ2. The CDR3 is made up of 15 amino acids. Germline V gene lookup returns CDR1 GITISATS and CDR2 ISYDGTV (reference sequence). The DNA of the CDR3 is TGTGCCTTGTGGGGGGTGCACGAGAGTTATTATAAGAAACTCTTT. The encoded protein is CALWGVHESYYKKLF.

For this clone: TCRdb's protein, taken from a much larger clone, differs from this DNA's translation at residue 6, likely owing to a read error; the protein displayed comes from the DNA. The chain carries TRGV9 and TRGJ1 or TRGJ2. This CDR3 is built from 13 residues. The germline gives CDR1 GITISATS, CDR2 ISYDGTV (reference sequence). V lost 1 base and J lost 3; bases outside the gene matches: 3. CDR3 region: CALWEVIYYKKLF. CDR3 nucleotide sequence: TGTGCCTTGTGGGAGGTAATTTATTATAAGAAACTCTTT.

This clone was picked up a small number of times. A single base is all that separates this from a far larger clone, so a read error is likely. The CDR3 sequence: CALWEAHELGKKIKVF. CDR3 in DNA: TGTGCCTTGTGGGAGGCGCACGAGTTGGGCAAAAAAATCAAGGTATTT. The chain is built from TRGV9 and TRGJP. The CDR3 covers 16 residues. The germline V gene encodes CDR1 GITISATS and CDR2 ISYDGTV (reference sequence). The trim removed 2 bases at V and 7 bases at J, leaving 5 bases unmatched.

This clone was seen only a few times. A far larger clone is a single base away, which makes a read error likely. The genes are TRGV9 and TRGJP. CDR3 size: 17 residues. Per germline, CDR1 GITISATS and CDR2 ISYDGTV (reference sequence). The CDR3 sequence: CASWEVSQELGKKIKVF. CDR3 nucleotide sequence: TGTGCCTCGTGGGAGGTTTCTCAAGAGTTGGGCAAAAAAATCAAGGTATTT.

This clone turned up a few times. This is likely an artifact of a read error, given a far larger clone one base away. The chain has TRGV9 and TRGJ1 or TRGJ2. The CDR3 is made up of 12 amino acids. CDR1 is GITISATS and CDR2 is ISYDGTV in the germline V gene (reference sequence). CDR3 sequence reads: CALWEVEYRKLF. The CDR3 coding sequence is TGTGCCTTGTGGGAGGTGGAATATAGGAAACTCTTT.

This clone was detected only a few times. Since a far larger clone is one base different, this is likely a read error. The chain joins TRGV3 to TRGJ1 or TRGJ2. Germline V lookup: CDR1 VTNTFY, CDR2 YDVSTARD (reference sequence). The CDR3 has 11 amino acids. CDR3 nucleotide sequence: TGTGCCACCCGGGACAGGCCTACGAAACTCTTT. Translated: CATRDRPTKLF.